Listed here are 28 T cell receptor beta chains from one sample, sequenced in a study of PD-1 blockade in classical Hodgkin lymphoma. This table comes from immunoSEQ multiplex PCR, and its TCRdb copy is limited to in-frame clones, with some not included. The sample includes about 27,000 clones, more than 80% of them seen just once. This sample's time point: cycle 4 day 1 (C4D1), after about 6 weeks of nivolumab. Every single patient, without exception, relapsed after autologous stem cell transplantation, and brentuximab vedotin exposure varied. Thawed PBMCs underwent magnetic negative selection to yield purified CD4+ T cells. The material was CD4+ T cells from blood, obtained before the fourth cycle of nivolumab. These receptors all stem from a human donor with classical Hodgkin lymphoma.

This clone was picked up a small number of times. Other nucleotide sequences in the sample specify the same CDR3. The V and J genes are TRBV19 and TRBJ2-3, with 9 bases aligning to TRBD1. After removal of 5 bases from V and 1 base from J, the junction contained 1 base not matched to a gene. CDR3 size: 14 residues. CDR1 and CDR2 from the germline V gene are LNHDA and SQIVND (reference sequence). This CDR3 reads CASSRTGGTDTQYF. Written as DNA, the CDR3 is TGTGCCAGTAGTCGGACAGGGGGCACAGATACGCAGTATTTT.

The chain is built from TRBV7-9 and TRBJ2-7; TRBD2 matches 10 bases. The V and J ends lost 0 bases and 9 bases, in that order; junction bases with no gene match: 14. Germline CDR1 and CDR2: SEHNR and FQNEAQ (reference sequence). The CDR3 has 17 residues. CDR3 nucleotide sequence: TGTGCCAGCAGCTTAGCCTTAGGGACTAGCGCTCTACGAGTGCAGTACTTC. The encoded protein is CASSLALGTSALRVQYF.

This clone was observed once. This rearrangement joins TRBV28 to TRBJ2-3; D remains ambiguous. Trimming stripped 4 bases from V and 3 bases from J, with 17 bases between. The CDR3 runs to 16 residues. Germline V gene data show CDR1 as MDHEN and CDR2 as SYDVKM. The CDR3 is CASSSAHKGRTDTQYF. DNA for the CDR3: TGTGCCAGCAGTTCCGCCCATAAAGGGCGGACAGATACGCAGTATTTT.

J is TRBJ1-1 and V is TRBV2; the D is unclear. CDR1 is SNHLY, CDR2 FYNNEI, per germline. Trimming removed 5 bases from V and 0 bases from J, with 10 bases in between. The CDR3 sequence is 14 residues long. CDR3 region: CASSLSRVNTEAFF. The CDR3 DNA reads TGTGCCAGCAGTCTGAGTAGAGTGAACACTGAAGCTTTCTTT.

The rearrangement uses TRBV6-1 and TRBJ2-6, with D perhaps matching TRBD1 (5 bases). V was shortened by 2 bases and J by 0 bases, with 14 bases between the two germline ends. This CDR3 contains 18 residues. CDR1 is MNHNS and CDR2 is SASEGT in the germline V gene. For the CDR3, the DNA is TGTGCCAGCAGTGAATGGGGCAGGAACCCCTCTGGGGCCAACGTCCTGACTTTC. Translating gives CASSEWGRNPSGANVLTF.

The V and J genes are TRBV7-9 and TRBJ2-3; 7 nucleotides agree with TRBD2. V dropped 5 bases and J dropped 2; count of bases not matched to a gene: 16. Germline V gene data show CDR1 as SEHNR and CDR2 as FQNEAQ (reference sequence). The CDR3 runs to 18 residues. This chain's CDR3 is CASSPKAGEWGNTDTQYF. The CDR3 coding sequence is TGTGCCAGCAGCCCTAAGGCGGGAGAGTGGGGGAACACAGATACGCAGTATTTT.

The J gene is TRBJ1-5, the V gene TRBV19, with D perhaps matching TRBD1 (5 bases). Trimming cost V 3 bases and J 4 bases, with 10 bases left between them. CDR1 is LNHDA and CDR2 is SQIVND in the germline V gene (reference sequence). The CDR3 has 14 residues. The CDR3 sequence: CASSMGLINQPQHF. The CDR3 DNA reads TGTGCCAGTAGTATGGGGCTGATTAATCAGCCCCAGCATTTT.

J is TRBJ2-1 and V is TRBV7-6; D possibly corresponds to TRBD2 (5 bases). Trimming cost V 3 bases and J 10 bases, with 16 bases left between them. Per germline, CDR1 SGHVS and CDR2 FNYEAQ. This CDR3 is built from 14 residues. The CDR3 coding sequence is TGTGCCAGCAGCTTCACTACTGACTGGGAGGAGCAGTTCTTC. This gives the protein CASSFTTDWEEQFF.

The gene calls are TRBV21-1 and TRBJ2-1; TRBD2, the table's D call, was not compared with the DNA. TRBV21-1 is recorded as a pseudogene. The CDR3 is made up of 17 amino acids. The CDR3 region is CASSRVIGFGWWSEQFF. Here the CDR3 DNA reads TGTGCCAGCAGCAGGGTAATTGGGTTTGGATGGTGGAGTGAGCAGTTCTTC.

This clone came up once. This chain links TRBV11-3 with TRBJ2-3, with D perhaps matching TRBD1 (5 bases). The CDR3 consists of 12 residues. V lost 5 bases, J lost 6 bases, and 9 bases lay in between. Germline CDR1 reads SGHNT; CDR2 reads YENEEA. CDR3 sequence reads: CASSISGDTQYF. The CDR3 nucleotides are TGTGCCAGCAGCATATCAGGGGATACGCAGTATTTT.

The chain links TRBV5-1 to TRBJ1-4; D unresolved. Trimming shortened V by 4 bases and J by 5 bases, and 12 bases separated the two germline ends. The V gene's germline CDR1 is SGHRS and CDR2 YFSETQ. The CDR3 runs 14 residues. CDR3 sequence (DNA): TGCGCCAGCAGCATCGGGCCTCAGAATGAAAAACTGTTTTTT. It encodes CASSIGPQNEKLFF.

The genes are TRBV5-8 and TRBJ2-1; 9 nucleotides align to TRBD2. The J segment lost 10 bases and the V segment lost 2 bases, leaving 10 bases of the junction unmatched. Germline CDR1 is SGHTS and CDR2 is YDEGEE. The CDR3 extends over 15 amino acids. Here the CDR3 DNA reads TGTGCCAGCAGCTTAGGGACTAGCTTCGGCGGGGAGCAGTTCTTC. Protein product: CASSLGTSFGGEQFF.

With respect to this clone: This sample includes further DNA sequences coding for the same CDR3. The CDR3 DNA reads as TGTGCCAGCAGCTCCCCCTCGACTGGCACCTTCCAGTTCTTC. Translated, it gives CASSSPSTGTFQFF. The chain recombines TRBV5-4 with TRBJ2-1; D call uncertain. CDR3 size: 14 residues. Germline CDR1 reads SGHNT; CDR2 reads YYREEE (reference sequence). Deletions cut 3 bases from V and 13 bases from J, with 20 bases between.

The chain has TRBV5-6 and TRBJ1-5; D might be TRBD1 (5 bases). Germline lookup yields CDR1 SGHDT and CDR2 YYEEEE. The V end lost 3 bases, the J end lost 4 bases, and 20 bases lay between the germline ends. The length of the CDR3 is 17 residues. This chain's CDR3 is CASSSGGRANLNQPQHF. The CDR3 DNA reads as TGTGCCAGCAGCTCGGGGGGAAGGGCTAACCTAAATCAGCCCCAGCATTTT.

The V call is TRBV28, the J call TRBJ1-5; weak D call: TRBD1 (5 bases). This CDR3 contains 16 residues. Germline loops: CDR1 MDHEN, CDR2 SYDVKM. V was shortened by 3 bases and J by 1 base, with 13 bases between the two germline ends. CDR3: CASSFMGLKSNQPQHF. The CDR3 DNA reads TGTGCCAGCAGTTTCATGGGGCTAAAGAGCAATCAGCCCCAGCATTTT.

CDR3 region: CASSLGRRETQYF. The CDR3 DNA reads TGTGCCAGCAGCTTAGGTAGGAGGGAGACCCAGTACTTC. The chain recombines TRBV7-9 with TRBJ2-5, with D perhaps matching TRBD2 (5 bases). Germline V gene lookup returns CDR1 SEHNR and CDR2 FQNEAQ (reference sequence). The CDR3 length is 13 residues. Trimming removed 1 base at V and 5 bases at J, with 8 bases between.

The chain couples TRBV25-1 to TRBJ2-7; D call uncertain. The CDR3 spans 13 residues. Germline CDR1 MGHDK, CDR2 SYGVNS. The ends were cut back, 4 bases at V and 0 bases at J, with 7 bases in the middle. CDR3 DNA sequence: TGTGCCAGCAGTGTAGTCAGCTCCTACGAGCAGTACTTC. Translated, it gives CASSVVSSYEQYF.

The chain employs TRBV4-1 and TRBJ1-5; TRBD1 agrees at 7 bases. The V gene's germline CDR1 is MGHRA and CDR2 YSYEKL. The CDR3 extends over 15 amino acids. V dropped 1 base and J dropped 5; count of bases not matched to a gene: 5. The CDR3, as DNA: TGCGCCAGCAGCCAAGGGGGACAGTTTTATCAGCCCCAGCATTTT. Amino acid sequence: CASSQGGQFYQPQHF.

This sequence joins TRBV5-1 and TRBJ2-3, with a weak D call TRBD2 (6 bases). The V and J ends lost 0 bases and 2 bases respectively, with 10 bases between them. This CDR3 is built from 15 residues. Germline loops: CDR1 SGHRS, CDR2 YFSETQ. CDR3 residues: CASSLAGAITDTQYF. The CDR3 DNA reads TGCGCCAGCAGCTTGGCGGGAGCGATCACAGATACGCAGTATTTT. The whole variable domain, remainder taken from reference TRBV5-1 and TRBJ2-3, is KAGVTQTPRYLIKTRGQQVTLSCSPISGHRSVSWYQQTPGQGLQFLFEYFSETQRNKGNFPGRFSGRQFSNSRSEMNVSTLELGDSALYLCASSLAGAITDTQYFGPGTRLTVL.

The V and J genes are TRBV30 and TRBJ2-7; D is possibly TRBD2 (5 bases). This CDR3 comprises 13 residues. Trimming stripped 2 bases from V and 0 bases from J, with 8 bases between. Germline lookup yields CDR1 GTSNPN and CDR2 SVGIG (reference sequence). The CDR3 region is CAWSLRVSYEQYF. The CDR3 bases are TGTGCCTGGAGTCTGAGGGTCTCCTACGAGCAGTACTTC.

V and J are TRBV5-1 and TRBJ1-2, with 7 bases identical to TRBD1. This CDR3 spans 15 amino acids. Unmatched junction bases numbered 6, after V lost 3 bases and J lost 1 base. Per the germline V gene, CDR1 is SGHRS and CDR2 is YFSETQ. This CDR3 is CASSSETGRNYGYTF. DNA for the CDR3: TGCGCCAGCAGCTCAGAGACAGGGCGTAACTATGGCTACACCTTC.

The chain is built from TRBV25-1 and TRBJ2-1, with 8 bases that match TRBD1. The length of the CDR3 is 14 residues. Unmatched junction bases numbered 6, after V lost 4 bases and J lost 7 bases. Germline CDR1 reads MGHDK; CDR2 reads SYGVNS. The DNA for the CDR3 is TGTGCCAGCAGTGCCTGGACAGGGCGTAATGAGCAGTTCTTC. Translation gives CASSAWTGRNEQFF.

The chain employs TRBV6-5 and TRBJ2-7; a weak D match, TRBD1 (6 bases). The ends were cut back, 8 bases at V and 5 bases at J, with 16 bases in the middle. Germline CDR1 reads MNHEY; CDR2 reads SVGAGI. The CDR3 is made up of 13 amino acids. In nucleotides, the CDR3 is TGTGCCAGCGGCAACAGGGAGATGGACGAGCAGTACTTC. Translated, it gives CASGNREMDEQYF.

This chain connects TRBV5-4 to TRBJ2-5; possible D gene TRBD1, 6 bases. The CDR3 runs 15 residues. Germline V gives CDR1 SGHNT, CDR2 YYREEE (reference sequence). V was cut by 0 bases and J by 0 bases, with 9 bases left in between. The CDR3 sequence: CASSLGTANQETQYF. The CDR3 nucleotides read TGTGCCAGCAGCTTGGGGACAGCGAACCAAGAGACCCAGTACTTC.

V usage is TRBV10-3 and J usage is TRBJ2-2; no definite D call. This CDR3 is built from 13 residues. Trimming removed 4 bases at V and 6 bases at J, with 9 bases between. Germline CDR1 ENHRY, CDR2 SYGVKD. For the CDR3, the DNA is TGTGCCATCAGTGGGGTAGAACCCGGGGAGCTGTTTTTT. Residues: CAISGVEPGELFF.

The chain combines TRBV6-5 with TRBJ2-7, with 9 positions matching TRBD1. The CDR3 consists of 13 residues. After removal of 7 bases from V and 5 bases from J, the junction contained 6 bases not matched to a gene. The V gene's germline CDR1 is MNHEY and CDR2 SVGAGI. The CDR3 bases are TGTGCCAGCACCGCGGACAGGGGCAACGAGCAGTACTTC. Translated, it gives CASTADRGNEQYF.

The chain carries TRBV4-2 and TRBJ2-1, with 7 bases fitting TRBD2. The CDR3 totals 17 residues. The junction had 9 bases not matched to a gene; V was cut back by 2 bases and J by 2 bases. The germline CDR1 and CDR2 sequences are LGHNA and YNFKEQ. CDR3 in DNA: TGTGCCAGCAGCCAAATCAAACCGGGACTAACCTACAATGAGCAGTTCTTC. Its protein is CASSQIKPGLTYNEQFF.

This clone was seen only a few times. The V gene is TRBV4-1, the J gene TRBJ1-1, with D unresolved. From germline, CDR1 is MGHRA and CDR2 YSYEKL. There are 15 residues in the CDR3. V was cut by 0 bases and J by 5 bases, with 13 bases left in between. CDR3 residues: CASSQDSNGGTEAFF. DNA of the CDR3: TGCGCCAGCAGCCAAGATTCGAACGGTGGAACTGAAGCTTTCTTT.